The clone carrying this T cell receptor beta chain has just a few counts. Its antigen is currently unknown. The record originates from a study of beta chain features in type 1 diabetes. General study points: All four CD4+ subsets from Type 1 diabetes patients carried moderately but significantly shorter TCRB CDR3s.

V lost 7 bases and J 4 bases, leaving 14 bases between the germline ends. CDR1 is GTSNPN and CDR2 is SVGIG in the germline V gene (reference sequence). The CDR3 loop spans 13 amino acids. The whole isolated RNA underwent reverse transcription, so sequencing captured expressed TCRB transcripts. Here immunoSEQ multiplex PCR was the method, and the copy in TCRdb shows in-frame clones only, minus some. Counted here are over 650,000 clones, more than 12% occurring once; the ten biggest clones make up approximately 0.043%. Sequencing used naive CD4+ T cells from blood. The origin of this receptor is a man younger than 35 with type 1 diabetes. The chain employs TRBV30 and TRBJ1-5, with a weak D call TRBD1 (6 bases). The CDR3 sequence: CAFRQVGNQPQHF. CDR3 nucleotide sequence: TGTGCCTTCCGACAGGTCGGTAATCAGCCCCAGCATTTT.